This T cell receptor beta chain was sequenced in a study of control samples from healthy donors and cancer patients. The repertoire was sequenced with immunoSEQ multiplex PCR; TCRdb's copy has only in-frame clones and lacks some. Of approximately 50,000 clones listed, 80% to 90% are singletons. This CDR3 has 13 amino acids. Losses at the gene ends were 6 bases for V and 5 bases for J; bases not matched to a gene: 3. Germline CDR1 LNHDA, CDR2 SQIVND (reference sequence). The chain links TRBV19 to TRBJ2-2; 7 bases are shared with TRBD1. Sequencing was performed on PBMCs. The source of this sequence is a woman in her fifties or sixties with lung cancer. The CDR3 nucleotides are TGTGCCAGTAGCGACAGGGCGACCGGGGAGCTGTTTTTT. Protein: CASSDRATGELFF.